This T cell receptor beta chain was identified during a study of T cell changes during pregnancy in multiple sclerosis. Some clones are missing from TCRdb's copy, which holds only in-frame ones; the method was immunoSEQ multiplex PCR. The sample holds roughly 53,000 clones, about 92% seen once. The CDR3 is 14 residues long. Deletions cut 3 bases from V and 1 base from J, with 4 bases between. Looked up from germline, CDR1 is MDHEN and CDR2 is SYDVKM. The receptor was derived from a female donor with multiple sclerosis, enrolled in a pregnancy study. The input for sequencing was CD8+ T cells from peripheral blood mononuclear cells, taken before pregnancy. The rearrangement links TRBV28 to TRBJ2-6; D remains unclear. CDR3 region: CASSFGSGANVLTF. For the CDR3, the DNA is TGTGCCAGCAGTTTCGGTTCTGGGGCCAACGTCCTGACTTTC.